Below are 31 T cell receptor beta chains sequenced from a single sample in a study of radiotherapy plus CTLA-4 blockade in lung cancer. The protocol was immunoSEQ multiplex PCR, while the TCRdb copy is restricted to in-frame clones and leaves out a portion. Among fewer than 90,000 clones listed, roughly four fifths were seen once. The specimen comprised peripheral blood, sampled from a patient treated with radiotherapy plus ipilimumab. The receptors were sampled from a human donor with non-small cell lung cancer who had stable disease on radiotherapy plus ipilimumab.

The genes are TRBV7-8 and TRBJ1-4; D remains unclear. V was trimmed by 5 bases and J by 5 bases, leaving 15 bases between them. The CDR3 is 15 residues long. Germline CDR1 reads SGHVS; CDR2 reads FQNEAQ. CDR3 loop: CASSHRRINNEKLFF. CDR3 nucleotides: TGTGCCAGCAGCCACCGTAGAATCAACAATGAAAAACTGTTTTTT.

This rearrangement joins TRBV28 to TRBJ1-5; 10 nucleotides match TRBD1. Trimming took 3 bases from V and 2 from J; bases not matched to a gene: 4. CDR1 is MDHEN and CDR2 is SYDVKM in the germline V gene. The CDR3 sequence is 16 residues long. The CDR3 coding sequence is TGTGCCAGCAGTTTCCCCGGACAGGGGGGCAATCAGCCCCAGCATTTT. Its protein product is CASSFPGQGGNQPQHF.

The rearrangement joins TRBV7-6 to TRBJ2-5, with D perhaps TRBD1 or TRBD2 (5 bases each). The length of the CDR3 is 16 residues. The V gene's germline CDR1 is SGHVS and CDR2 FNYEAQ. Trimming shortened V by 2 bases and J by 8 bases, and 21 bases separated the two germline ends. CDR3 in DNA: TGTGCCAGCAGCTTAAGTCCTTCGAGGGGTTCTGGTACCCAGTACTTC. This gives the protein CASSLSPSRGSGTQYF.

This clone has more than one count but fewer than ten. In nucleotides, the CDR3 is TGTGCCAGCAGCCCCCCAGGGGGACAGGGGATTTACGAGCAGTACTTC. Its protein is CASSPPGGQGIYEQYF. This chain joins TRBV7-6 and TRBJ2-7; TRBD1 matches at 10 bases. V gave up 5 bases and J gave up 4 bases; unmatched junction bases: 11. CDR3 length: 16 residues. Germline CDR1 SGHVS, CDR2 FNYEAQ.

The chain uses TRBV2 and TRBJ1-2, with no clear D. In germline, CDR1 is SNHLY, CDR2 FYNNEI. This CDR3 contains 13 residues. The V gene lost 5 bases and the J gene lost 4 bases, with 11 bases spanning the gap. The CDR3 DNA sequence: TGTGCCAGCAGTCTATCCAATCCCTATGGCTACACCTTC. This gives the protein CASSLSNPYGYTF.

The CDR3 loop is CAADRLNSPLHF. CDR3 sequence (DNA): TGCGCCGCGGACAGACTAAATTCACCCCTCCACTTT. The chain carries TRBV23-1 and TRBJ1-6; D is perhaps TRBD1 (6 bases). TRBV23-1 is marked as an open reading frame, function uncertain. The CDR3 runs 12 residues. Trimming pared 11 bases from V and 7 bases from J, leaving 12 bases between.

The chain is built from TRBV6-5 and TRBJ1-2; maybe TRBD1 (5 bases). The CDR3 has 14 residues. Trimming pared 6 bases from V and 4 bases from J, leaving 15 bases between. Germline CDR1 and CDR2: MNHEY and SVGAGI. The chain's CDR3 is CASRDPGRLYGYTF. As DNA, the CDR3 is TGTGCCAGCAGGGATCCGGGACGCCTCTATGGCTACACCTTC.

This clone was counted a single time. This sequence joins TRBV29-1 and TRBJ1-1; D is ambiguous. V was shortened by 6 bases and J by 5 bases, with 7 bases between the two germline ends. The CDR3 length is 10 residues. Germline lookup yields CDR1 SQVTM and CDR2 ANQGSEA. In DNA form, the CDR3 reads TGCAGCGTCGAGTTGACTGAAGCTTTCTTT. Protein: CSVELTEAFF.

This clone was seen only a few times. This chain joins TRBV28 and TRBJ2-7; TRBD1 agrees at 9 bases. The germline V gene encodes CDR1 MDHEN and CDR2 SYDVKM. This CDR3 spans 14 amino acids. With V trimmed by 6 bases and J by 6 bases, 9 bases remained unmatched. Written as DNA, the CDR3 is TGTGCCAGCAGCGCCCCCCGGGACAGGGCCGAGCAGTACTTC. It translates to CASSAPRDRAEQYF.

This chain connects TRBV28 to TRBJ2-2; D tentatively reads TRBD1 or TRBD2 (5 bases each). The germline gives CDR1 MDHEN, CDR2 SYDVKM. This CDR3 has 15 amino acids. Trimming stripped 6 bases from V and 2 bases from J, with 13 bases between. Here the CDR3 reads CASRAPGDNTGELFF. The DNA of the CDR3 is TGTGCCAGCAGGGCCCCTGGGGACAACACCGGGGAGCTGTTTTTT.

The rearrangement uses TRBV30 and TRBJ1-3; D is perhaps TRBD1 (6 bases). CDR3 length: 18 residues. The V gene lost 0 bases and the J gene lost 3 bases, with 21 bases spanning the gap. From germline, CDR1 is GTSNPN and CDR2 SVGIG (reference sequence). In DNA, the CDR3 is TGTGCCTGGAGTGTACGGGGATGGGGGCCAGGGGTTGGAAACACCATATATTTT. Translation gives CAWSVRGWGPGVGNTIYF.

The chain couples TRBV28 to TRBJ2-1, with D perhaps TRBD2 (6 bases). The CDR3 spans 14 residues. The ends were cut back, 3 bases at V and 4 bases at J, with 10 bases in the middle. The germline V gene has CDR1 MDHEN and CDR2 SYDVKM. CDR3 bases: TGTGCCAGCAGTTTGGGACTGTTATACAATGAGCAGTTCTTC. It encodes CASSLGLLYNEQFF. Using reference TRBV28 and TRBJ2-1 for the parts outside the CDR3, the full variable domain is DVKVTQSSRYLVKRTGEKVFLECVQDMDHENMFWYRQDPGLGLRLIYFSYDVKMKEKGDIPEGYSVSREKKERFSLILESASTNQTSMYLCASSLGLLYNEQFFGPGTRLTVL.

With respect to this clone: Other DNA variants within this sample encode the same CDR3. V usage is TRBV18 and J usage is TRBJ2-7; D is possibly TRBD2 (5 bases). The CDR3 is 12 amino acids. Deletions cut 2 bases from V and 4 bases from J, with 6 bases between. CDR1 is KGHSH, CDR2 LQKENI, per germline. CDR3 in DNA: TGTGCCAGCTCACCAGGCGGGTACGAGCAGTACTTC. This encodes CASSPGGYEQYF. Variable domain in full (rest from reference TRBV18 and TRBJ2-7): NAGVMQNPRHLVRRRGQEARLRCSPMKGHSHVYWYRQLPEEGLKFMVYLQKENIIDESGMPKERFSAEFPKEGPSILRIQQVVRGDSAAYFCASSPGGYEQYFGPGTRLTVT.

This chain connects TRBV28 to TRBJ2-7; 11 bases line up with TRBD2. The V gene end was trimmed by 5 bases and the J gene end by 5 bases; junction bases not matched to a gene: 11. CDR1 is MDHEN and CDR2 is SYDVKM in the germline V gene. CDR3 size: 16 residues. CDR3 residues: CASSPHTSGSHNEQYF. CDR3 DNA sequence: TGTGCCAGCAGTCCTCACACTAGCGGGAGTCACAACGAGCAGTACTTC.

The chain employs TRBV5-6 and TRBJ1-2, with D possibly being TRBD1 (5 bases). The germline gives CDR1 SGHDT, CDR2 YYEEEE. Trimming took off 3 bases at V and 2 bases at J, with 11 bases between the two ends. The CDR3 runs 14 residues. DNA for the CDR3: TGTGCCAGCAGCTCTACTGACAGAAACTATGGCTACACCTTC. Its protein is CASSSTDRNYGYTF.

The chain has TRBV5-6 and TRBJ1-4; D not certain. With 5 bases removed from V and 4 bases from J, the gap between germline ends came to 12 bases. Germline assignment: CDR1 SGHDT and CDR2 YYEEEE. CDR3 length: 14 residues. CDR3 coding DNA: TGTGCCAGCAGGCCTATGGGGATTAATGAAAAACTGTTTTTT. Protein product: CASRPMGINEKLFF. Looking up the rest from reference TRBV5-6 and TRBJ1-4 gives the full variable domain: DAGVTQSPTHLIKTRGQQVTLRCSPKSGHDTVSWYQQALGQGPQFIFQYYEEEERQRGNFPDRFSGHQFPNYSSELNVNALLLGDSALYLCASRPMGINEKLFFGSGTQLSVL.

In nucleotides, the CDR3 is TGTGCCAGCAGTTCAACCATGGTTCGGGCAGGGGTGTTGAATGAGCAGTTCTTC. Translation: CASSSTMVRAGVLNEQFF. This sequence joins TRBV28 and TRBJ2-1, with a tentative D call TRBD1 (6 bases). The CDR3 loop spans 18 amino acids. Trimming stripped 4 bases from V and 7 bases from J, with 26 bases between. Germline CDR1 MDHEN, CDR2 SYDVKM. Full variable domain (missing parts from reference TRBV28 and TRBJ2-1): DVKVTQSSRYLVKRTGEKVFLECVQDMDHENMFWYRQDPGLGLRLIYFSYDVKMKEKGDIPEGYSVSREKKERFSLILESASTNQTSMYLCASSSTMVRAGVLNEQFFGPGTRLTVL.

This chain connects TRBV7-2 to TRBJ2-5; D is uncertain. Trimming stripped 5 bases from V and 6 bases from J, with 7 bases between. CDR3 length: 11 residues. Germline loops: CDR1 SGHTA, CDR2 FQGNSA. In DNA, the CDR3 is TGTGCCAGCAGCGCCCCCCAGACCCAGTACTTC. Its translation is CASSAPQTQYF. The entire variable domain, with the rest obtained from reference TRBV7-2 and TRBJ2-5, is as follows: GAGVSQSPSNKVTEKGKDVELRCDPISGHTALYWYRQSLGQGLEFLIYFQGNSAPDKSGLPSDRFSAERTGGSVSTLTIQRTQQEDSAVYLCASSAPQTQYFGPGTRLLVL.

This rearrangement joins TRBV7-2 to TRBJ2-5; perhaps TRBD2 as D (5 bases). CDR3 size: 14 residues. The germline V and J ends were trimmed by 5 bases and 5 bases, with 15 bases remaining between them. The germline V gene encodes CDR1 SGHTA and CDR2 FQGNSA. The CDR3 DNA is TGTGCCAGCAGCATCGGACTCGCGGAGGAGACCCAGTACTTC. This codes for CASSIGLAEETQYF.

This sequence joins TRBV30 and TRBJ1-5; D might be TRBD1 (6 bases). The V end lost 5 bases, the J end lost 6 bases, and 17 bases lay between the germline ends. The CDR3 totals 14 residues. Looked up from germline, CDR1 is GTSNPN and CDR2 is SVGIG (reference sequence). Here the CDR3 DNA reads TGTGCCTGGGGAACCGGGACATCCAGTCAGCCCCAGCATTTT. Translating it yields CAWGTGTSSQPQHF.

Here the CDR3 reads CASSLSGRPPGELFF. The CDR3 nucleotides are TGTGCCAGCAGTCTCTCAGGACGCCCGCCCGGGGAGCTGTTTTTT. This chain uses TRBV7-3 with TRBJ2-2; D ambiguous. Looked up from germline, CDR1 is SGHTA and CDR2 is FQGTGA. The CDR3 contains 15 residues. Trimming stripped 6 bases from V and 6 bases from J, with 17 bases between.

The rearrangement links TRBV11-3 to TRBJ2-3, with D perhaps matching TRBD2 (7 bases). Germline V gives CDR1 SGHNT, CDR2 YENEEA. There are 16 residues in the CDR3. V was clipped by 0 bases and J by 7 bases, with 17 bases between them. The CDR3 DNA reads TGTGCCAGCAGCTTAGATCTAGGCGGGGGCACGAATACGCAGTATTTT. Its protein product is CASSLDLGGGTNTQYF.

The chain employs TRBV27 and TRBJ1-2; maybe TRBD1 (6 bases). Looked up from germline, CDR1 is MNHEY and CDR2 is SMNVEV (reference sequence). V was trimmed by 6 bases and J by 10 bases, leaving 15 bases between them. The CDR3 runs 12 residues. The CDR3: CASREPGHPYTF. As DNA, the CDR3 is TGTGCCAGCAGGGAACCGGGACACCCCTACACCTTC.

The chain joins TRBV5-1 to TRBJ2-7, with D tentatively TRBD1 (5 bases). Trimming removed 3 bases at V and 2 bases at J, with 12 bases between. The length of the CDR3 is 14 residues. Germline V gives CDR1 SGHRS, CDR2 YFSETQ. As DNA, the CDR3 is TGCGCCAGCAGCTATGACAGCATACCCTACGAGCAGTACTTC. Protein: CASSYDSIPYEQYF.

This chain links TRBV7-6 with TRBJ2-3; 8 nucleotides align to TRBD2. This CDR3 has 16 residues. The trim removed 1 base at V and 6 bases at J, leaving 9 bases unmatched. Germline V CDR1 and CDR2: SGHVS, FNYEAQ. DNA of the CDR3: TGTGCCAGCAGCTTAGTCCTCGGGGGGGCAAGCGATACGCAGTATTTT. Its protein is CASSLVLGGASDTQYF.

In its sample, this clone was seen once. This chain joins TRBV29-1 and TRBJ2-7, with TRBD1 matching over 9 bases. This CDR3 is 12 amino acids long. Trimming took 6 bases from V and 3 from J; bases not matched to a gene: 3. CDR1 SQVTM and CDR2 ANQGSEA come from the germline V gene. The CDR3 DNA follows: TGCAGCGTCGGACAGGGGATCTACGAGCAGTACTTC. It yields the protein CSVGQGIYEQYF.

This clone has more than one count but fewer than ten. A read error may account for a junction end that differs from germline. The chain's CDR3 is CASSPGTFYEQYF. In DNA form, the CDR3 reads TGTGCTAGCAGCCCTGGGACTTTTTACGAGCAGTACTTC. The chain couples TRBV7-7 to TRBJ2-7; D possibly corresponds to TRBD2 (6 bases). Germline assignment: CDR1 SSHAT and CDR2 FNYEAQ (reference sequence). The CDR3 runs to 13 residues.

The V gene is TRBV7-8, the J gene TRBJ2-2, with 11 nucleotides matching TRBD2. Germline lookup yields CDR1 SGHVS and CDR2 FQNEAQ. CDR3 length: 19 amino acids. J gave up 3 bases and V 0 bases, and 9 bases lay outside the gene matches. In DNA form, the CDR3 reads TGTGCCAGCAGCTTAGCCCGATTTAGCGGGAGGGCGGACACCGGGGAGCTGTTTTTT. Its translation is CASSLARFSGRADTGELFF.

This clone was recorded once. The chain's CDR3 is CASKEGMNTEAFF. The CDR3 DNA follows: TGCGCCAGCAAGGAAGGGATGAACACTGAAGCTTTCTTT. The gene calls are TRBV5-1 and TRBJ1-1; no firm D call. The germline V gene has CDR1 SGHRS and CDR2 YFSETQ. This CDR3 comprises 13 residues. The germline V and J ends were trimmed by 6 bases and 0 bases, with 9 bases remaining between them.

The V call is TRBV7-9, the J call TRBJ1-5; TRBD1 aligns across 8 bases. The length of the CDR3 is 15 residues. Trimming removed 5 bases from V and 0 bases from J; junction bases left unmatched: 3. Germline CDR1 SEHNR, CDR2 FQNEAQ (reference sequence). In DNA, the CDR3 is TGTGCCAGCAGCAAAGACAGGGGTAGCAATCAGCCCCAGCATTTT. Amino acid sequence: CASSKDRGSNQPQHF.

The CDR3 is CASSLLAGTDTQYF. The CDR3, as DNA: TGTGCCAGCAGCTTACTAGCGGGCACAGATACGCAGTATTTT. This rearrangement joins TRBV11-2 to TRBJ2-3, with 7 bases aligning to TRBD2. The CDR3 is 14 residues long. With 2 bases clipped from V and 1 base from J, the junction kept 0 bases outside the gene matches. Germline V gene data show CDR1 as SGHAT and CDR2 as FQNNGV.